This is a list of T cell receptor beta chains from one sample in a study of T cells after yellow fever vaccination. TCRdb passed the 5' RACE reads through MiXCR, listing each CDR3 protein once. The sample has 100,000 to 150,000 distinct CDR3 sequences; under 9% are singletons. The material was CD8+ T cells sorted from PBMCs, obtained on the day of the yellow fever booster vaccination. The receptors were sampled from a man aged 18 to 35 who received the YFV17D yellow fever vaccine. CDR3s leave out the opening cysteine and the closing phenylalanine or tryptophan. A D gene is named only where the DNA matches it firmly. Clone size is shown for a subset of rows, as once, few, many or a class of expanded clone.

d_gene	v_gene	abundance	CDR3aa
NA	TRBV9	few	ASSVEDTYEQY
NA	TRBV27	few	ASSPINTGELF
NA	TRBV18	NA	ASSPPQNNEQF
TRBD1	TRBV12-3/TRBV12-4	NA	ASSDRGRGMDYGYT
NA	TRBV4-3	few	ASSQDRRGFGSYEQY
NA	TRBV7-3	NA	ASSLPGSYEQY
TRBD2	TRBV12-3/TRBV12-4	NA	ARGGTSGEASTDTQY
NA	TRBV29-1	few	SVFDRRSYEQY
NA	TRBV4-1	NA	ASSGRAGNTIY
NA	TRBV11-2	few	ATLGENTGELF
NA	TRBV9	NA	ASSVYGTASNEQF
TRBD1	TRBV29-1	few	SVEDGTGSSYEQY
TRBD1	TRBV7-9	NA	ASSLAGTGVETQY
NA	TRBV7-9	NA	ASSLFRARTAKNIQY
NA	TRBV14	few	ASSHHRISYNEQF
NA	TRBV5-4	few	ASSDNVGFEQY
NA	TRBV4-2	many	ASSQVSGRSSYEQY
NA	TRBV9	NA	ASSAGGLQETQY
NA	TRBV4-2	many	ASSQGEQGEAF
TRBD1	TRBV7-9	many	ASSPTGGLGQY
NA	TRBV5-1	NA	ASSLAGPAGDSPLH
TRBD1	TRBV19	few	ASSIPRTGGSYGYT
TRBD1	TRBV19	NA	ASGRFRGDRDEDQPQH
NA	TRBV5-1	NA	ASSFRNYGYT
NA	TRBV7-9	few	ASSYRTVNLNYGYT
NA	TRBV6-1	NA	ASSGYDGDLFSYEQY
TRBD1	TRBV7-3	NA	VSSFQGGTDTQY
TRBD1	TRBV4-3	few	ASSRGTGSSGELF
TRBD2	TRBV4-3	many	ASSQHSTSAQRYTDTQY
NA	TRBV6-4	NA	ASSGTQGTGELF
TRBD2	TRBV12-5	few	ASGLVLAGPFYEQY
NA	TRBV29-1	NA	SVVLGELFLLNTEAF
NA	TRBV29-1	many	SVGDMSYEQY
NA	TRBV7-9	NA	ASSQSGFPDTQY
NA	TRBV11-2	few	ASSAPSTDTQY
NA	TRBV12-3/TRBV12-4	few	ASSFGGFTGELF
NA	TRBV12-3/TRBV12-4	few	ASRPGSNTDTQY
NA	TRBV6-2/TRBV6-3	many	ASSYMGNQPQH
TRBD2	TRBV4-1	few	ASSQTSGGPYEQY
NA	TRBV29-1	NA	SVVPRDQLGYT
TRBD1	TRBV7-6	NA	ASSPRGGTQY
NA	TRBV19	few	ASTSLDHYNEQF
TRBD2	TRBV20-1	few	SARDPGLAGDSYNEQF
TRBD2	TRBV7-2	NA	ASSFGGVGSEQF
TRBD1	TRBV7-9	few	ASSHTGADFYEQY